These 19 T cell receptor beta chains originate from one sample sequenced in a study of identical twins. TCRdb re-called the 5' RACE reads with MiXCR, one entry per CDR3 protein. The sample yields roughly 250,000 distinct CDR3 sequences, about 7.5% seen once. These data are also associated with another study on yellow fever vaccine responses in identical twins.

The sequenced sample consisted of CD8+ T cells sorted from blood. The receptors come from a woman aged 18-29 years in good health.

This chain connects TRBV5-8 to TRBJ1-2, with no clear D. Germline V CDR1 and CDR2: SGHTS, YDEGEE. The CDR3 length is 15 residues. V was clipped by 8 bases and J by 4 bases, with 21 bases between them. The CDR3 region has the DNA TGTGCCAGGAGCCCTGGCCGCTCTACCTCCTATGGCTACACCTTC. Encoded protein: CARSPGRSTSYGYTF.

The chain employs TRBV7-9 and TRBJ1-6; D possibly corresponds to TRBD1 (5 bases). The CDR3 consists of 17 residues. Trimming left V 5 bases short and J 9 bases short, with 23 bases between. Germline V CDR1 and CDR2: SEHNR, FQNEAQ (reference sequence). This CDR3 is CASSAMGMGVMGSPLHF. For the CDR3, the DNA is TGTGCCAGCAGCGCAATGGGTATGGGGGTGATGGGTTCACCCCTCCACTTT.

This clonotype was counted a few times. The rearrangement uses TRBV7-3 and TRBJ2-2; D tentatively fits TRBD1 or TRBD2 (5 bases each). This CDR3 has 16 residues. Germline lookup yields CDR1 SGHTA and CDR2 FQGTGA. Trimming cost V 2 bases and J 7 bases, with 17 bases left between them. CDR3 protein: CASSLSGPGFVGELFF. DNA for the CDR3: TGTGCCAGCAGCTTATCGGGACCAGGGTTTGTCGGGGAGCTGTTTTTT.

This clonotype appeared many times. The rearrangement links TRBV24-1 to TRBJ2-6; no clear D. Trimming pared 9 bases from V and 2 bases from J, leaving 4 bases between. The germline gives CDR1 KGHDR, CDR2 SFDVKD. The CDR3 covers 12 residues. CDR3 in DNA: TGTGCCACCTCCCCTGGGGCCAACGTCCTGACTTTC. It codes for CATSPGANVLTF.

This clonotype was seen only a few times. The chain recombines TRBV12-3 or TRBV12-4 with TRBJ2-3, with 10 bases identical to TRBD2. Unmatched junction bases numbered 4, after V lost 6 bases and J lost 1 base. The CDR3 length is 15 residues. For the CDR3, the DNA is TGTGCCAGCAGACCCCTAGCGGGAGGCACAGATACGCAGTATTTT. Protein: CASRPLAGGTDTQYF.

This clonotype showed up just a few times. The genes are TRBV7-9 and TRBJ1-1; D is possibly TRBD1 (6 bases). There are 15 residues in the CDR3. Between the trimmed V and J ends, which lost 2 bases and 2 bases, there was a span of 12 bases. The germline CDR1 and CDR2 sequences are SEHNR and FQNEAQ (reference sequence). The CDR3 sequence is CASSLNRRGNTEAFF. For the CDR3, the DNA is TGTGCCAGCAGCTTAAATCGCAGGGGTAACACTGAAGCTTTCTTT.

This clonotype came up a few times. The chain links TRBV6-5 to TRBJ2-2, with D hard to call. This CDR3 contains 15 residues. V lost 0 bases and J 6 bases, leaving 11 bases between the germline ends. The germline CDR1 and CDR2 sequences are MNHEY and SVGAGI. CDR3 sequence: CASSYSSSSAGELFF. The CDR3 nucleotides are TGTGCCAGCAGTTACTCGTCTAGTTCAGCCGGGGAGCTGTTTTTT.

The rearrangement links TRBV11-2 to TRBJ2-7; 10 nucleotides line up with TRBD2. Germline loops: CDR1 SGHAT, CDR2 FQNNGV. With V trimmed by 1 base and J by 4 bases, 10 bases remained unmatched. CDR3 size: 17 residues. The chain's CDR3 is CASSLGGLAGELYEQYV. The CDR3 nucleotides are TGTGCCAGCAGCTTAGGGGGGCTAGCGGGGGAGTTATACGAGCAGTACGTC.

This clonotype was seen ten or more times. This rearrangement joins TRBV4-1 to TRBJ1-5; 11 bases map to TRBD1. V dropped 1 base and J dropped 3; count of bases not matched to a gene: 2. From germline, CDR1 is MGHRA and CDR2 YSYEKL. The CDR3 runs 16 residues. The CDR3 DNA reads TGCGCCAGCAGCCAAGGGGGACAGGGGGACAATCAGCCCCAGCATTTT. This encodes CASSQGGQGDNQPQHF.

This clonotype has only a few counts. For the CDR3, the DNA is TGTGCCAGCAGTGATGCGGGAGAAAACACCGGGGAGCTGTTTTTT. It yields the protein CASSDAGENTGELFF. This chain links TRBV6-1 with TRBJ2-2; 7 bases match TRBD2. Looked up from germline, CDR1 is MNHNS and CDR2 is SASEGT. J was trimmed by 2 bases and V by 3 bases; bases with no gene match: 3. The CDR3 has 15 amino acids.

This clonotype was counted at least ten times. CDR3 protein: CASECPNTGELFF. The CDR3 DNA reads as TGTGCCAGCGAGTGCCCGAACACCGGGGAGCTGTTTTTT. V usage is TRBV2 and J usage is TRBJ2-2; the D is unclear. Germline loops: CDR1 SNHLY, CDR2 FYNNEI. The length of the CDR3 is 13 residues. V lost 8 bases and J lost 0, with 7 bases in between. Based on the CDR3 plus reference TRBV2 and TRBJ2-2, the full variable domain is EPEVTQTPSHQVTQMGQEVILRCVPISNHLYFYWYRQILGQKVEFLVSFYNNEISEKSEIFDDQFSVERPDGSNFTLKIRSTKLEDSAMYFCASECPNTGELFFGEGSRLTVL.

This clonotype was seen a handful of times. The chain joins TRBV3-1 to TRBJ2-1; no clear D. V dropped 4 bases and J dropped 0 bases, with 16 bases sitting between them. Germline V gene lookup returns CDR1 LGHDT and CDR2 YNNKEL (reference sequence). This CDR3 region has 17 residues. DNA for the CDR3: TGTGCCAGCAGCCGACGCGGACGACTGAGCTCCTACAATGAGCAGTTCTTC. It codes for CASSRRGRLSSYNEQFF.

This chain uses TRBV9 with TRBJ1-2; no clear D. The V end was cut by 3 bases, the J end by 7 bases, with 7 bases between. CDR1 SGDLS and CDR2 YYNGEE come from the germline V gene. The CDR3 loop spans 11 amino acids. The chain's CDR3 is CASSESGGYTF. For the CDR3, the DNA is TGTGCCAGCAGCGAGTCCGGTGGCTACACCTTC. The full variable domain, in which reference TRBV9 and TRBJ1-2 provide the parts outside the CDR3, is DSGVTQTPKHLITATGQRVTLRCSPRSGDLSVYWYQQSLDQGLQFLIQYYNGEERAKGNILERFSAQQFPDLHSELNLSSLELGDSALYFCASSESGGYTFGSGTRLTVV.

The CDR3: CATSNSGREGSSYNEQFF. CDR3 coding DNA: TGTGCCACCAGTAATAGCGGGAGAGAGGGAAGCTCCTACAATGAGCAGTTCTTC. V is TRBV24-1 and J is TRBJ2-1; 9 nucleotides agree with TRBD2. The V segment lost 6 bases and the J segment 0 bases; nucleotides outside the gene matches: 11. The length of the CDR3 is 18 residues. The germline gives CDR1 KGHDR, CDR2 SFDVKD.

The V gene is TRBV6-5, the J gene TRBJ2-2; D might be TRBD2 (6 bases). The CDR3 covers 14 residues. The V end was cut by 4 bases, the J end by 3 bases, with 9 bases between. CDR1 and CDR2 from the germline V gene are MNHEY and SVGAGI. The CDR3 nucleotides read TGTGCCAGCAGTTCGGGACTTCACACCGGGGAGCTGTTTTTT. Translating gives CASSSGLHTGELFF.

This chain connects TRBV9 to TRBJ2-5; D perhaps matches TRBD2 (6 bases). V was pared by 2 bases and J by 5 bases, with 16 bases between. In germline, CDR1 is SGDLS, CDR2 YYNGEE. CDR3 length equals 15 residues. CDR3 amino acids: CASSVTGRREETQYF. The CDR3 bases are TGTGCCAGCAGCGTTACCGGGCGGAGGGAGGAGACCCAGTACTTC.

This clonotype was found many times. This chain joins TRBV5-1 and TRBJ2-7; the D gene is possibly TRBD2 (5 bases). CDR3 size: 13 residues. V was shortened by 3 bases and J by 0 bases, with 7 bases between the two germline ends. Germline loops: CDR1 SGHRS, CDR2 YFSETQ. CDR3 nucleotide sequence: TGCGCCAGCAGCTCCGGGAACTCCTACGAGCAGTACTTC. It yields the protein CASSSGNSYEQYF.

This clonotype was counted between two and nine times. This chain links TRBV6-1 with TRBJ1-6, with 7 nucleotides matching TRBD1. V trimming: 5 bases; J trimming: 6 bases; junction bases outside the gene matches: 4. Per germline, CDR1 MNHNS and CDR2 SASEGT. The CDR3 is 14 residues long. Here the CDR3 reads CASSPDRFNSPLHF. CDR3 in DNA: TGTGCCAGCAGTCCGGACAGGTTTAATTCACCCCTCCACTTT.

This clonotype has at least ten counts. This sequence joins TRBV7-9 and TRBJ2-7, with D tentatively TRBD2 (6 bases). This CDR3 comprises 12 residues. CDR1 is SEHNR and CDR2 is FQNEAQ in the germline V gene (reference sequence). Trimming shortened V by 5 bases and J by 6 bases, and 11 bases separated the two germline ends. This chain's CDR3 is CASSTTGGEQYV. CDR3 nucleotides: TGTGCCAGCAGCACCACCGGGGGCGAGCAGTACGTC.